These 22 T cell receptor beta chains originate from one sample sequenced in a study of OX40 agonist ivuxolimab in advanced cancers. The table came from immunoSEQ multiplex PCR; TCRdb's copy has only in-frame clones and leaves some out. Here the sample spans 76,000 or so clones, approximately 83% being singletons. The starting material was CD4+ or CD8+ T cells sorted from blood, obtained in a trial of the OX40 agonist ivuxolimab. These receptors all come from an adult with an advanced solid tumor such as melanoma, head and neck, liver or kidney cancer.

The CDR3, as DNA: TGCGCCAGCAGCTGGGGGACAGGGGAAATGAACACTGAAGCTTTCTTT. This codes for CASSWGTGEMNTEAFF. The V and J genes are TRBV5-1 and TRBJ1-1; 10 bases match TRBD1. The V gene's germline CDR1 is SGHRS and CDR2 YFSETQ. The CDR3 is 16 amino acids. J gave up 0 bases and V 3 bases, and 5 bases lay outside the gene matches.

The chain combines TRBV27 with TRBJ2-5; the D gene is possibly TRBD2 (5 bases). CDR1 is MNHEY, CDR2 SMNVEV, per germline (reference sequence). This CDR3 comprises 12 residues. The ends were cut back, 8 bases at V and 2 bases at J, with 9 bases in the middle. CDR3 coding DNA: TGTGCCAGCCTCCGGGATCAAGAGACCCAGTACTTC. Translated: CASLRDQETQYF.

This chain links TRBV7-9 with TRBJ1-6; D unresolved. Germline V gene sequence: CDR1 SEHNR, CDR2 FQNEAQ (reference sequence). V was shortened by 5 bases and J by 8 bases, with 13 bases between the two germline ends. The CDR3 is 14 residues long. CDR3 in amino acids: CASSPGRSDSPLHF. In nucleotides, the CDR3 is TGTGCCAGCAGCCCCGGACGGTCGGATTCACCCCTCCACTTT.

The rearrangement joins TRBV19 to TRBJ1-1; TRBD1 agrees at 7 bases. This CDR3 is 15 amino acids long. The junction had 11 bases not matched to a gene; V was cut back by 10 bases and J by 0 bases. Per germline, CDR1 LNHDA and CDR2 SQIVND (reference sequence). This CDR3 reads CATWTGDFMNTEAFF. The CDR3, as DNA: TGTGCCACCTGGACAGGAGATTTCATGAACACTGAAGCTTTCTTT.

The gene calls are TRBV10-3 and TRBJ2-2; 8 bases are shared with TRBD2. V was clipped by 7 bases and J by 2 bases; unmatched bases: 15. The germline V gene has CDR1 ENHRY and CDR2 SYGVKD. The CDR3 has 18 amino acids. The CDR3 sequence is CAITRWGILAGNTGELFF. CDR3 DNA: TGTGCCATCACGCGGTGGGGAATTCTAGCGGGCAACACCGGGGAGCTGTTTTTT.

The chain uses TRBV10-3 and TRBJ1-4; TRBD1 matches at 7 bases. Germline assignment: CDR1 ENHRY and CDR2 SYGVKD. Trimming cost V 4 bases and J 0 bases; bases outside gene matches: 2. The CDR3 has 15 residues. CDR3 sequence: CAISAGQTTNEKLFF. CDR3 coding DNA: TGTGCCATCAGTGCGGGACAGACAACTAATGAAAAACTGTTTTTT.

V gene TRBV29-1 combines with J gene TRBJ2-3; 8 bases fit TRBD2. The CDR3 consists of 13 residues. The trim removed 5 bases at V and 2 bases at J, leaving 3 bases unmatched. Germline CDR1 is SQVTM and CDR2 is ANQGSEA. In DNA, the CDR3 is TGCAGCGTTTCTAGCGGGCACACAGATACGCAGTATTTT. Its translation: CSVSSGHTDTQYF.

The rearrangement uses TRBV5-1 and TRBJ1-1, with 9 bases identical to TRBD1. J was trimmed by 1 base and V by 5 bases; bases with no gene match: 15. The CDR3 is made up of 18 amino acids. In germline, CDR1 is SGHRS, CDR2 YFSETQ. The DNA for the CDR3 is TGCGCCAGCAGTTACAGGGGGCGTAAGATCAATTCGAACACTGAAGCTTTCTTT. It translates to CASSYRGRKINSNTEAFF. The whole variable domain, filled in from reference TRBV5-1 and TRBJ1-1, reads KAGVTQTPRYLIKTRGQQVTLSCSPISGHRSVSWYQQTPGQGLQFLFEYFSETQRNKGNFPGRFSGRQFSNSRSEMNVSTLELGDSALYLCASSYRGRKINSNTEAFFGQGTRLTVV.

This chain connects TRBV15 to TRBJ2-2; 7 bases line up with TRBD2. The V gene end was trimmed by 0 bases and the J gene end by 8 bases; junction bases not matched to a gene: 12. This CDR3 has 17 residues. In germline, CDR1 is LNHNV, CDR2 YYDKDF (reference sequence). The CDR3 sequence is CATSRDQGGRGPGELFF. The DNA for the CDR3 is TGTGCCACCAGCAGAGATCAGGGCGGGAGAGGACCGGGGGAGCTGTTTTTT.

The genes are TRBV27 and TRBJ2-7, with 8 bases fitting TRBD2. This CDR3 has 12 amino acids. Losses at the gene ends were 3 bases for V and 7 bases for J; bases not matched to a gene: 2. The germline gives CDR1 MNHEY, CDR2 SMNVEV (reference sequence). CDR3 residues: CASSFPGGEQYF. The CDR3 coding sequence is TGTGCCAGCAGTTTCCCGGGAGGGGAGCAGTACTTC.

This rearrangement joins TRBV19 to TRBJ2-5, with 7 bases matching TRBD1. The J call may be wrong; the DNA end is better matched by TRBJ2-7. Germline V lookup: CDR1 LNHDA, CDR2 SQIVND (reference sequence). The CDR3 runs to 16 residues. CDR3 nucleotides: TGTGCCAGTAGTATAGATCCCGGACAGGTCTACGACGAGCAGTACTTC. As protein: CASSIDPGQVYDEQYF.

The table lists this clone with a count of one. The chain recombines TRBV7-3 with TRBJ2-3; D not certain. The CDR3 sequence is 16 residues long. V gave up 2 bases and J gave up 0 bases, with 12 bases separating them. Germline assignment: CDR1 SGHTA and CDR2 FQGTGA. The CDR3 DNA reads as TGTGCCAGCAGCTTAGAATTCCAGCGAAGCACAGATACGCAGTATTTT. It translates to CASSLEFQRSTDTQYF.

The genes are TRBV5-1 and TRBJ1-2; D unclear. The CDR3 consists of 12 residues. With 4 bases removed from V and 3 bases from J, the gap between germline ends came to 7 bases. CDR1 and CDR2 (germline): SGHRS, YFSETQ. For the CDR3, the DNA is TGCGCCAGCAGCCGGGGTGACTATGGCTACACCTTC. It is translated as CASSRGDYGYTF.

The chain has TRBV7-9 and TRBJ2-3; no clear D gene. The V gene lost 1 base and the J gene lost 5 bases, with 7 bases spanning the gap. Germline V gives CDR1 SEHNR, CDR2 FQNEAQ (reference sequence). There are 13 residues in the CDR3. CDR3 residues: CASSLESGDTQYF. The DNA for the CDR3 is TGTGCCAGCAGCTTAGAATCAGGAGATACGCAGTATTTT.

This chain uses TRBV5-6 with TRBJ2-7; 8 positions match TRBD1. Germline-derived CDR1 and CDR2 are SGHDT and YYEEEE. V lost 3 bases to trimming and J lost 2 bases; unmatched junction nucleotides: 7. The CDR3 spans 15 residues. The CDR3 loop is CASSYWWTGPYEQYF. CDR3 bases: TGTGCCAGCAGCTATTGGTGGACAGGGCCCTACGAGCAGTACTTC.

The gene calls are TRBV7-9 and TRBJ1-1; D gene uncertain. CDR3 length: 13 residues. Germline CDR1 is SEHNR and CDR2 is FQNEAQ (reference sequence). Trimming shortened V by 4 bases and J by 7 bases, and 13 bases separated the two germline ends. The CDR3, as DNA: TGTGCCAGCAGCTCAAGCGGCGGAAATGAAGCTTTCTTT. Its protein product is CASSSSGGNEAFF.

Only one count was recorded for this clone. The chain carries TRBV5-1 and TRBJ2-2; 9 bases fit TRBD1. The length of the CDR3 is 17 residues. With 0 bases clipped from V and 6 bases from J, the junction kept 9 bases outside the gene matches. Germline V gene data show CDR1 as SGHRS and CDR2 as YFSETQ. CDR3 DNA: TGCGCCAGCAGCTTGGTCACAGGGGGCATGGTTGCCGGGGAGCTGTTTTTT. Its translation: CASSLVTGGMVAGELFF.

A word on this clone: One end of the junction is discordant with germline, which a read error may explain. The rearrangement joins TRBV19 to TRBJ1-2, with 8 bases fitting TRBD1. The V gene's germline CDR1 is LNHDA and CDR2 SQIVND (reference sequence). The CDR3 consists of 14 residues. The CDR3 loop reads CASTRGGDRPYRAF. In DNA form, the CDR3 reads TGTGCCAGTACCCGGGGAGGGGACAGGCCCTACAGGGCCTTC.

The CDR3 bases are TGCGCCAGCAGCGACAAGGGATCCAGCACAGATACGCAGTATTTT. Translated, it gives CASSDKGSSTDTQYF. V usage is TRBV5-1 and J usage is TRBJ2-3, with D hard to call. The CDR3 has 15 residues. Trimming took 4 bases from V and 0 from J, leaving 12 bases between them. The germline V gene has CDR1 SGHRS and CDR2 YFSETQ.

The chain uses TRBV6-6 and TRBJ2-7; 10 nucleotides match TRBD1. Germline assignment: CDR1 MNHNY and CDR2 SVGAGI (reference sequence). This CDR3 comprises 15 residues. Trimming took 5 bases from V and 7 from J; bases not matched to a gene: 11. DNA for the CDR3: TGTGCCAGCAGTGGACGATTGACAGGGGGCGAAGAGCAGTACTTC. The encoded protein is CASSGRLTGGEEQYF.

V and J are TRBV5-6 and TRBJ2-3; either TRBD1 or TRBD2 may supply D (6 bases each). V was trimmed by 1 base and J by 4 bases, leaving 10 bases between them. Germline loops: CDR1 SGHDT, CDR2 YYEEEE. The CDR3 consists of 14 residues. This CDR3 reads CASSLWGAADTQYF. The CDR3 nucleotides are TGTGCCAGCAGCTTGTGGGGGGCGGCAGATACGCAGTATTTT.

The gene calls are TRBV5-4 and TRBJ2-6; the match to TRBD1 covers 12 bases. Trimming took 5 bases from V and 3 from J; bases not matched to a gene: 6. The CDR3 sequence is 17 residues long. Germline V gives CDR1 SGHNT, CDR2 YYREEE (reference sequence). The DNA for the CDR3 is TGTGCCAGCAGTTATGGGACAGGGGGCGGTGGGGCCAACGTCCTGACTTTC. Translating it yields CASSYGTGGGGANVLTF.